A single sample is the source of the 14 T cell receptor beta chains below, sequenced in a study of control samples from healthy donors and cancer patients (dated by TCRdb to the early 2020s). The library was built by means of the immunoSEQ multiplex PCR assay. This is the immuneACCESS table as TCRdb keeps it, with only in-frame sequences that have V and J called. A part of the clones is gone; compared with another copy, unresolved V genes explain less than half, and the rest is unexplained. The sample profile shows 150,000 to 180,000 clones; 90% to 95% of them were found once. 5.7% of the sample is held by the ten biggest clonotypes. Sequencing was carried out using blood. These receptors were collected from a man aged 35-49 years in good health.

The gene calls are TRBV11-3 and TRBJ1-1, with unresolved D. CDR1 is SGHNT, CDR2 YENEEA, per germline. V was pared by 5 bases and J by 12 bases, with 25 bases between. CDR3 length equals 15 residues. As DNA, the CDR3 is TGTGCCAGCAGCCCCGGTGGCCCGGACTTACATCCGCCTTTCTTT. Its protein product is CASSPGGPDLHPPFF.

The chain joins TRBV28 to TRBJ1-4; D gene ambiguous. Per germline, CDR1 MDHEN and CDR2 SYDVKM. Trimming took off 3 bases at V and 4 bases at J, with 6 bases between the two ends. This CDR3 is 13 amino acids long. DNA for the CDR3: TGTGCCAGCAGTTTTCGGGGTAATGAAAAACTGTTTTTT. Its translation is CASSFRGNEKLFF.

DNA for the CDR3: TGTGCCAGCAGGACTGGGGGGTCCTATGGCTACACCTTC. Translated, it gives CASRTGGSYGYTF. V usage is TRBV12-3 or TRBV12-4 and J usage is TRBJ1-2, with D perhaps TRBD1 (5 bases). The CDR3 totals 13 residues. V dropped 6 bases and J dropped 4 bases, with 12 bases sitting between them.

This chain uses TRBV6-5 with TRBJ2-3, with 8 bases matching TRBD2. V was clipped by 8 bases and J by 3 bases; unmatched bases: 7. The germline gives CDR1 MNHEY, CDR2 SVGAGI. The CDR3 contains 14 residues. CDR3 loop: CASRKRELTDTQYF. The CDR3 DNA reads TGTGCCAGCCGAAAGCGGGAGCTAACAGATACGCAGTATTTT.

V gene TRBV6-1 combines with J gene TRBJ1-2; D remains ambiguous. Germline V gene data show CDR1 as MNHNS and CDR2 as SASEGT. Trimming took 3 bases from V and 6 from J, leaving 11 bases between them. This CDR3 has 13 residues. The DNA of the CDR3 is TGTGCCAGCAGTGATGGGATTCCGGATGGCTACACCTTC. Translation: CASSDGIPDGYTF.

V is TRBV24-1 and J is TRBJ1-1; D is perhaps TRBD1 (5 bases). V was cut by 4 bases and J by 4 bases, with 12 bases left in between. CDR1 and CDR2 (germline): KGHDR, SFDVKD. The CDR3 has 14 residues. The CDR3 here is CATSEGGGSTEAFF. DNA of the CDR3: TGTGCCACCAGTGAAGGCGGGGGGAGCACTGAAGCTTTCTTT.

The rearrangement links TRBV5-1 to TRBJ1-3, with TRBD1 identical over 10 bases. The trim removed 0 bases at V and 8 bases at J, leaving 8 bases unmatched. The CDR3 contains 16 residues. Germline lookup yields CDR1 SGHRS and CDR2 YFSETQ. In DNA, the CDR3 is TGCGCCAGCAGCTTGGGGGGCCGGGACAGGGGTGACACCATATATTTT. The encoded protein is CASSLGGRDRGDTIYF.

V usage is TRBV5-1 and J usage is TRBJ1-2; maybe TRBD1 (5 bases). The germline V gene encodes CDR1 SGHRS and CDR2 YFSETQ. Trimming stripped 6 bases from V and 4 bases from J, with 16 bases between. CDR3 length: 14 amino acids. The CDR3 region has the DNA TGCGCCAGCACCCTCGGGACGGAGTCCTATGGCTACACCTTC. Translating gives CASTLGTESYGYTF.

The chain joins TRBV2 to TRBJ1-1, with D perhaps matching TRBD1 (6 bases). Germline V gene data show CDR1 as SNHLY and CDR2 as FYNNEI. CDR3 length: 16 amino acids. Between the trimmed V and J ends, which lost 4 bases and 4 bases, there was a span of 19 bases. CDR3 amino acids: CASSGPAGVGRTEAFF. CDR3 coding DNA: TGTGCCAGCAGTGGGCCCGCAGGGGTAGGCCGCACTGAAGCTTTCTTT.

V and J are TRBV7-2 and TRBJ2-5; D call uncertain. The CDR3 length is 13 residues. Germline V gene data show CDR1 as SGHTA and CDR2 as FQGNSA. Trimming pared 1 base from V and 0 bases from J, leaving 3 bases between. In DNA, the CDR3 is TGTGCCAGCAGCTTAGGCTACCAAGAGACCCAGTACTTC. Translation: CASSLGYQETQYF.

CDR3 amino acids: CASSPGDIAGGSMNTQYF. CDR3 sequence (DNA): TGTGCCAGCAGCCCCGGGGATATAGCGGGGGGAAGCATGAATACGCAGTATTTT. This chain uses TRBV7-3 with TRBJ2-3, with 10 bases fitting TRBD2. The germline V gene encodes CDR1 SGHTA and CDR2 FQGTGA. The CDR3 is 18 residues long. Trimming took 5 bases from V and 7 from J; bases not matched to a gene: 18.

V is TRBV19 and J is TRBJ1-3; tentatively, D is TRBD1 (5 bases). The V end was cut by 7 bases, the J end by 0 bases, with 13 bases between. This CDR3 is built from 15 residues. CDR1 and CDR2 from the germline V gene are LNHDA and SQIVND (reference sequence). CDR3 DNA: TGTGCCAGTACTTTGGGGCTATCCTCTGGAAACACCATATATTTT. Its protein product is CASTLGLSSGNTIYF.

The rearrangement joins TRBV5-1 to TRBJ1-1; D not certain. Trimming removed 2 bases from V and 0 bases from J, with 8 bases in between. Per germline, CDR1 SGHRS and CDR2 YFSETQ. The CDR3 contains 14 residues. The CDR3 loop reads CASSFTTMNTEAFF. The CDR3 DNA sequence: TGCGCCAGCAGCTTCACGACAATGAACACTGAAGCTTTCTTT.

This clone was observed once. The chain uses TRBV9 and TRBJ1-4; 11 bases are a match to TRBD1. The germline CDR1 and CDR2 sequences are SGDLS and YYNGEE. V dropped 0 bases and J dropped 10; count of bases not matched to a gene: 2. CDR3 length: 14 amino acids. The CDR3 DNA sequence: TGTGCCAGCAGCGTAGCGGGACAGGGGGGAAAACTGTTTTTT. Translated: CASSVAGQGGKLFF.